The 31 T cell receptor beta chains given below trace back to one sample, sequenced in a study of blood T cell repertoires in COVID-19. Sequenced by immunoSEQ multiplex PCR; TCRdb stores in-frame clones only, minus some. The data hold some 65,000 clones, with approximately 83% observed a single time. Sequenced: peripheral blood. The receptors were sampled from a man in his forties or fifties with COVID-19, enrolled during active disease.

This chain joins TRBV7-9 and TRBJ2-1, with 11 positions matching TRBD2. This CDR3 has 16 amino acids. In germline, CDR1 is SEHNR, CDR2 FQNEAQ (reference sequence). Trimming at V came to 9 bases and at J to 6 bases, leaving 13 bases not matched to a gene. This chain's CDR3 is CARGTSGTYAFNEQFF. Written as DNA, the CDR3 is TGTGCCAGGGGGACTAGCGGTACCTATGCCTTCAATGAGCAGTTCTTC.

This rearrangement joins TRBV7-9 to TRBJ2-7; D unresolved. Trimming took off 2 bases at V and 8 bases at J, with 19 bases between the two ends. The germline CDR1 and CDR2 sequences are SEHNR and FQNEAQ (reference sequence). The CDR3 length is 15 residues. CDR3: CASSLFAEPTDQQYF. Written as DNA, the CDR3 is TGTGCCAGCAGCTTATTTGCCGAACCGACTGACCAGCAGTACTTC.

The chain uses TRBV6-5 and TRBJ1-1, with D unresolved. There are 14 residues in the CDR3. Per germline, CDR1 MNHEY and CDR2 SVGAGI. Trimming cost V 2 bases and J 0 bases, with 7 bases left between them. Written as DNA, the CDR3 is TGTGCCAGCAGTTACGGCAACATGAACACTGAAGCTTTCTTT. The encoded protein is CASSYGNMNTEAFF.

The rearrangement links TRBV9 to TRBJ2-2, with D possibly being TRBD2 (6 bases). The germline V and J ends were trimmed by 2 bases and 6 bases, with 11 bases remaining between them. Per the germline V gene, CDR1 is SGDLS and CDR2 is YYNGEE. The CDR3 is 14 residues long. The CDR3 sequence is CASSVGGMAGELFF. The CDR3 DNA sequence: TGTGCCAGCAGCGTGGGAGGTATGGCCGGGGAGCTGTTTTTT.

The chain carries TRBV5-4 and TRBJ1-1, with D possibly being TRBD1 (6 bases). CDR1 and CDR2 (germline): SGHNT, YYREEE (reference sequence). Trimming left V 4 bases short and J 5 bases short, with 24 bases between. The CDR3 runs to 17 residues. The CDR3 bases are TGTGCCAGCAGCCCGGGTGGGGGCGCGGCAACTCGTACTGAAGCTTTCTTT. As protein: CASSPGGGAATRTEAFF.

The DNA for the CDR3 is TGTGCCAGCAGTTCCCTGACAGGTTCGTTGGACTATGGCTACACCTTC. This codes for CASSSLTGSLDYGYTF. The chain combines TRBV28 with TRBJ1-2, with D perhaps TRBD1 (6 bases). The CDR3 runs to 16 residues. Germline V CDR1 and CDR2: MDHEN, SYDVKM. Trimming left V 4 bases short and J 3 bases short, with 18 bases between.

This chain uses TRBV5-1 with TRBJ2-7; D remains unclear. The CDR3 consists of 15 residues. The V gene's germline CDR1 is SGHRS and CDR2 YFSETQ. V lost 0 bases and J 7 bases, leaving 17 bases between the germline ends. CDR3 protein: CASSLGDDQAPEQYF. The CDR3 coding sequence is TGCGCCAGCAGCTTGGGAGACGATCAGGCGCCGGAGCAGTACTTC.

The rearrangement links TRBV29-1 to TRBJ2-3; 11 bases align to TRBD2. This CDR3 has 13 amino acids. V shed 7 bases, J shed 4 bases, and the junction held 4 bases outside the gene matches. Per germline, CDR1 SQVTM and CDR2 ANQGSEA. CDR3 in amino acids: CSALLAGADTQYF. CDR3 sequence (DNA): TGCAGCGCGCTACTAGCGGGGGCAGATACGCAGTATTTT.

The chain is built from TRBV2 and TRBJ2-4; TRBD1 matches at 7 bases. Germline lookup yields CDR1 SNHLY and CDR2 FYNNEI. This CDR3 has 17 residues. The ends lost 10 bases at V and 0 bases at J; junction bases unmatched: 15. CDR3: CATLHRQGDSAKNIQYF. DNA of the CDR3: TGTGCCACACTTCATCGACAGGGAGACTCAGCCAAAAACATTCAGTACTTC.

This clone was seen only once. The chain has TRBV11-3 and TRBJ2-5; the D is unclear. Trimming took 5 bases from V and 5 from J, leaving 24 bases between them. In germline, CDR1 is SGHNT, CDR2 YENEEA. This CDR3 is built from 17 residues. CDR3 amino acids: CASSGESTARPGETQYF. CDR3 nucleotide sequence: TGTGCCAGCAGCGGAGAATCGACCGCAAGACCCGGTGAGACCCAGTACTTC.

This clone was seen only once. This chain joins TRBV24-1 and TRBJ2-5; 8 bases fit TRBD1. CDR1 and CDR2 (germline): KGHDR, SFDVKD. V shed 4 bases and J 4 bases; nucleotides not matched to a gene: 4. This CDR3 is built from 14 residues. CDR3 in amino acids: CATSDPGTGETQYF. The CDR3 DNA is TGTGCCACCAGTGACCCAGGGACAGGAGAGACCCAGTACTTC.

The genes are TRBV4-1 and TRBJ1-2; TRBD1 might be the D (5 bases). V dropped 0 bases and J dropped 7 bases, with 18 bases sitting between them. CDR3 size: 16 residues. Germline V gives CDR1 MGHRA, CDR2 YSYEKL. The CDR3 sequence is CASSQDLTGALGGYTF. In DNA, the CDR3 is TGCGCCAGCAGCCAAGATTTAACAGGCGCGCTCGGTGGCTACACCTTC.

The gene calls are TRBV5-1 and TRBJ1-1, with D possibly matching TRBD1 (6 bases). This CDR3 is built from 13 residues. Per germline, CDR1 SGHRS and CDR2 YFSETQ. V was clipped by 6 bases and J by 3 bases, with 12 bases between them. The CDR3 coding sequence is TGCGCCAGCAAGTATTCAGGGGACACTGAAGCTTTCTTT. Protein product: CASKYSGDTEAFF. Filled out from reference TRBV5-1 and TRBJ1-1, the complete variable domain reads KAGVTQTPRYLIKTRGQQVTLSCSPISGHRSVSWYQQTPGQGLQFLFEYFSETQRNKGNFPGRFSGRQFSNSRSEMNVSTLELGDSALYLCASKYSGDTEAFFGQGTRLTVV.

The CDR3 DNA sequence: TGTGCCAGCAGCCTCCTTGATGGTAGTGAAAAACTGTTTTTT. It specifies CASSLLDGSEKLFF. The rearrangement uses TRBV9 and TRBJ1-4; D is unclear. The CDR3 loop spans 14 amino acids. V lost 4 bases and J 7 bases, leaving 14 bases between the germline ends. Germline V gives CDR1 SGDLS, CDR2 YYNGEE.

The rearrangement uses TRBV4-2 and TRBJ1-5; the D gene is possibly TRBD1 (6 bases). The CDR3 is 18 amino acids. Germline V gives CDR1 LGHNA, CDR2 YNFKEQ. Trimming removed 3 bases from V and 1 base from J, with 19 bases in between. The CDR3, as DNA: TGTGCCAGCAGCCATGATCCACTAGGAACAGGGAGCAATCAGCCCCAGCATTTT. This gives the protein CASSHDPLGTGSNQPQHF.

This chain joins TRBV10-3 and TRBJ1-1; D is perhaps TRBD1 (5 bases). Germline V gene sequence: CDR1 ENHRY, CDR2 SYGVKD. V was shortened by 6 bases and J by 1 base, with 12 bases between the two germline ends. The length of the CDR3 is 14 residues. This CDR3 reads CAIRTTGENTEAFF. The CDR3 nucleotides read TGTGCCATCAGAACCACAGGAGAGAACACTGAAGCTTTCTTT.

V gene TRBV18 combines with J gene TRBJ1-5; D not resolved. CDR1 is KGHSH, CDR2 LQKENI, per germline. The ends were cut back, 2 bases at V and 0 bases at J, with 8 bases in the middle. The CDR3 is 15 amino acids. CDR3 nucleotides: TGTGCCAGCTCACCATATGGGAGTAGCAATCAGCCCCAGCATTTT. Its translation is CASSPYGSSNQPQHF.

This chain joins TRBV6-2 or TRBV6-3 and TRBJ2-7, with D perhaps matching TRBD2 (6 bases). V dropped 5 bases and J dropped 2 bases, with 22 bases sitting between them. Germline V CDR1 and CDR2: MNHEY, SVGEGT. The CDR3 loop spans 17 amino acids. CDR3 loop: CASSPRYGRGVPYEQYF. The DNA for the CDR3 is TGTGCCAGCAGTCCCCGATACGGGCGCGGGGTCCCCTACGAGCAGTACTTC.

The sample holds a few counts of this clone. The V and J genes are TRBV9 and TRBJ1-5; 7 nucleotides match TRBD1. The germline gives CDR1 SGDLS, CDR2 YYNGEE. With 0 bases clipped from V and 9 bases from J, the junction kept 9 bases outside the gene matches. The CDR3 sequence is 15 residues long. CDR3 in DNA: TGTGCCAGCAGCGTAGAGGGGGCAGGGGAATGGCCCCAGCATTTT. This translates into CASSVEGAGEWPQHF. Complete variable domain (other parts from reference TRBV9 and TRBJ1-5): DSGVTQTPKHLITATGQRVTLRCSPRSGDLSVYWYQQSLDQGLQFLIQYYNGEERAKGNILERFSAQQFPDLHSELNLSSLELGDSALYFCASSVEGAGEWPQHFGDGTRLSIL.

This clone was found a few times. This rearrangement joins TRBV10-3 to TRBJ2-2, with TRBD2 matching 15 bases. V lost 7 bases to trimming and J lost 2 bases; unmatched junction nucleotides: 5. Germline-derived CDR1 and CDR2 are ENHRY and SYGVKD. The CDR3 contains 17 residues. The CDR3 loop reads CAIKPGLAGGNTGELFF. CDR3 bases: TGTGCCATCAAGCCGGGACTAGCGGGGGGTAACACCGGGGAGCTGTTTTTT.

This chain links TRBV19 with TRBJ2-3; a weak D match, TRBD1 (5 bases). Germline CDR1 is LNHDA and CDR2 is SQIVND (reference sequence). This CDR3 spans 14 amino acids. Between the trimmed V and J ends, which lost 5 bases and 6 bases, there was a span of 15 bases. CDR3: CASSAGHNADTQYF. The DNA of the CDR3 is TGTGCCAGTAGTGCCGGACACAACGCTGATACGCAGTATTTT.

The chain recombines TRBV10-2 with TRBJ1-5, with TRBD1 as a possible D gene (6 bases). V lost 3 bases and J lost 4, with 13 bases in between. Per the germline V gene, CDR1 is WSHSY and CDR2 is SAAADI. The CDR3 length is 15 residues. DNA for the CDR3: TGCGCCAGCAGTGACCAAAACAGGGCAAATCAGCCCCAGCATTTT. It codes for CASSDQNRANQPQHF.

The chain combines TRBV20-1 with TRBJ2-1, with 9 bases aligning to TRBD2. This CDR3 comprises 18 residues. After removal of 3 bases from V and 4 bases from J, the junction contained 16 bases not matched to a gene. Germline V lookup: CDR1 DFQATT, CDR2 SNEGSKA (reference sequence). CDR3 DNA sequence: TGCAGTGCTAGTGCGCCCCATCTGGCGGGGGGGCCATACAATGAGCAGTTCTTC. It translates to CSASAPHLAGGPYNEQFF.

The chain employs TRBV27 and TRBJ1-1; 9 nucleotides match TRBD1. Germline loops: CDR1 MNHEY, CDR2 SMNVEV (reference sequence). Trimming at V came to 2 bases and at J to 0 bases, leaving 4 bases not matched to a gene. The CDR3 consists of 16 residues. CDR3 DNA: TGTGCCAGCAGTTTAAAGACAGGGGGAATGAACACTGAAGCTTTCTTT. Its protein product is CASSLKTGGMNTEAFF.

The rearrangement uses TRBV14 and TRBJ1-4; 7 nucleotides agree with TRBD1. Trimming took 4 bases from V and 7 from J; bases not matched to a gene: 6. CDR1 is SGHDN, CDR2 FVKESK, per germline. The CDR3 runs 14 residues. This CDR3 reads CASSRQGGGEKLFF. The CDR3 DNA is TGTGCCAGCAGCCGACAGGGTGGGGGTGAAAAACTGTTTTTT. Full variable domain (rest looked up from reference TRBV14 and TRBJ1-4): EAGVTQFPSHSVIEKGQTVTLRCDPISGHDNLYWYRRVMGKEIKFLLHFVKESKQDESGMPNNRFLAERTGGTYSTLKVQPAELEDSGVYFCASSRQGGGEKLFFGSGTQLSVL.

The J gene is TRBJ2-3, the V gene TRBV19; 14 bases map to TRBD2. Germline CDR1 reads LNHDA; CDR2 reads SQIVND (reference sequence). The CDR3 consists of 20 residues. The V gene end was trimmed by 4 bases and the J gene end by 2 bases; junction bases not matched to a gene: 14. The DNA for the CDR3 is TGTGCCAGTAGTACCTTCTACGTGGGGACTAGCGGGGGAGACACAGATACGCAGTATTTT. Protein product: CASSTFYVGTSGGDTDTQYF.

The genes are TRBV10-1 and TRBJ1-6, with D possibly TRBD1 on 5 matching bases. CDR1 is WNHNN, CDR2 SYGVQD, per germline (reference sequence). The V end lost 4 bases, the J end lost 7 bases, and 8 bases lay between the germline ends. The CDR3 spans 13 residues. The chain's CDR3 is CASSARENSPLHF. The CDR3, as DNA: TGCGCCAGCAGTGCCAGGGAAAATTCACCCCTCCACTTT.

V gene TRBV6-5 combines with J gene TRBJ1-6; 10 bases align to TRBD1. Per germline, CDR1 MNHEY and CDR2 SVGAGI. Losses at the gene ends were 8 bases for V and 12 bases for J; bases not matched to a gene: 7. The CDR3 is 13 residues long. The CDR3: CASYGGQGIPLHF. CDR3 in DNA: TGTGCCAGCTACGGGGGACAGGGGATACCCCTCCACTTT.

This chain joins TRBV18 and TRBJ1-3; 10 bases are a match to TRBD1. V lost 2 bases and J lost 4; bases outside the gene matches: 5. The CDR3 runs 16 residues. Germline-derived CDR1 and CDR2 are KGHSH and LQKENI. The CDR3, as DNA: TGTGCCAGCTCACCAGGGGACAGGGGAAAAGGAAACACCATATATTTT. Translated: CASSPGDRGKGNTIYF.

The genes are TRBV5-1 and TRBJ2-3, with a weak D call TRBD1 (7 bases). The CDR3 contains 15 residues. The germline CDR1 and CDR2 sequences are SGHRS and YFSETQ. Trimming stripped 6 bases from V and 0 bases from J, with 14 bases between. CDR3 DNA sequence: TGCGCCAGCACCCTGCGGGGACAGAGCACAGATACGCAGTATTTT. Residues: CASTLRGQSTDTQYF.

Note on this clone: The CDR3 does not close with the conserved phenylalanine or tryptophan, likely indicating a read error. Because the CDR3's place on the DNA is in doubt, the DNA is left out and the CDR3 is given as listed by TCRdb. This chain's CDR3 is CASRTGVYLQL. V usage is TRBV28 and J usage is TRBJ1-2; the table's D gene call, TRBD1, was not cross checked with the DNA. Germline V gives CDR1 MDHEN, CDR2 SYDVKM. The CDR3 spans 11 residues, counting both ends.